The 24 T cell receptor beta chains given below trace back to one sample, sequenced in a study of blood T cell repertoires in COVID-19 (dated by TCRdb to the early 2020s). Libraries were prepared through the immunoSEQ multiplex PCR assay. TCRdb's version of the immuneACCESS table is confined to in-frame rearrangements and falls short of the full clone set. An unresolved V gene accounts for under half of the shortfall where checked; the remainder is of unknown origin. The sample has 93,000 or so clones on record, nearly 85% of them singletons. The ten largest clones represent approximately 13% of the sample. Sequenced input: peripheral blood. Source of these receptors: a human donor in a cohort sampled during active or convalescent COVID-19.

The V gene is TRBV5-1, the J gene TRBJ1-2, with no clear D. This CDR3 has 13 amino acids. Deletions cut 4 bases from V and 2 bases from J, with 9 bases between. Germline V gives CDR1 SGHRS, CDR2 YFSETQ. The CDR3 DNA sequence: TGCGCCAGCAGCGTCACAGTAAACTATGGCTACACCTTC. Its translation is CASSVTVNYGYTF.

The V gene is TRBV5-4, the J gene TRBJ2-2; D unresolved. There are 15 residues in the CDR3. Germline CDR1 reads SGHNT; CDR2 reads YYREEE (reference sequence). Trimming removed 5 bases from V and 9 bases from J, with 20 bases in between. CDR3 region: CASSLRLDTRRELFF. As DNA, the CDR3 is TGTGCCAGCAGTTTGCGTCTGGATACCAGGCGGGAGCTGTTTTTT.

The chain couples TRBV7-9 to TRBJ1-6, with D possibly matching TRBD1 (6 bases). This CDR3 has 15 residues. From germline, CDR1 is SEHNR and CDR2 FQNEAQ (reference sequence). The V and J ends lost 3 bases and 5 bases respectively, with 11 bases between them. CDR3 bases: TGTGCCAGCAGCTTGGGGGGGGCGCATAATTCACCCCTCCACTTT. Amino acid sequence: CASSLGGAHNSPLHF.

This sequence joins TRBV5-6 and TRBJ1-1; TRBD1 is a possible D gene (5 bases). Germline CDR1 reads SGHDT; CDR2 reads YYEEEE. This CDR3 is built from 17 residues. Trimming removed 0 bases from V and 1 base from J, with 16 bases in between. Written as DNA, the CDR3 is TGTGCCAGCAGCTTGGTAAGGGGTTTGAGTTCGAACACTGAAGCTTTCTTT. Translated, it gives CASSLVRGLSSNTEAFF.

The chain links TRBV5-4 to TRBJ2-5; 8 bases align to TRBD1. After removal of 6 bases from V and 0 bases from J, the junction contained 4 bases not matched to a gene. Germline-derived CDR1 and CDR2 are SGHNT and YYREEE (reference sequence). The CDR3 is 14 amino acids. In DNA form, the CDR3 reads TGTGCCAGCAACCGGGACAGGTACCAAGAGACCCAGTACTTC. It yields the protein CASNRDRYQETQYF.

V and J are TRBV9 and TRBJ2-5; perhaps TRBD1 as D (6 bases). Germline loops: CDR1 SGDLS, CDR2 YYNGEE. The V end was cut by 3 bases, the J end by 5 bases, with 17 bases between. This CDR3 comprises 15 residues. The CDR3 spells CASSAGTLPRETQYF. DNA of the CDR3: TGTGCCAGCAGCGCCGGGACACTACCCAGGGAGACCCAGTACTTC.

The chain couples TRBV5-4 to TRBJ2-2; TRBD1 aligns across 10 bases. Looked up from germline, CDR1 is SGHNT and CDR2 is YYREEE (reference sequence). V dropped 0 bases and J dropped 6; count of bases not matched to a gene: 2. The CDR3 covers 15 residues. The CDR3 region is CASSLDGTGAGELFF. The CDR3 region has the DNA TGTGCCAGCAGCTTGGACGGGACAGGGGCCGGGGAGCTGTTTTTT.

The CDR3, as DNA: TGTGCCAGCAGCCAATCCGGAACCGGGACAGGGTATCAGTACTTC. Its protein product is CASSQSGTGTGYQYF. The genes are TRBV16 and TRBJ2-7; 9 positions match TRBD1. CDR1 and CDR2 from the germline V gene are KGHSY and FQNENV. CDR3 length equals 15 residues. J gave up 10 bases and V 0 bases, and 10 bases lay outside the gene matches.

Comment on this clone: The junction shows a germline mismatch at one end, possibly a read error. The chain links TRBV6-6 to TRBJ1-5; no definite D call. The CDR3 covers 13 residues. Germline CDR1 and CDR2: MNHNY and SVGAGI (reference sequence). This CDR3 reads CASSHSWSQPQHF. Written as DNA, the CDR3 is TGTGCCAGCAGTCACTCTTGGAGTCAGCCCCAGCATTTT.

The CDR3 DNA sequence: TGTGCTAGTGGTTTGGTACATAGTGGGACAGGGGGCCGGGGCACTGAAGCTTTCTTT. Its protein is CASGLVHSGTGGRGTEAFF. The gene calls are TRBV12-5 and TRBJ1-1, with TRBD1 identical over 12 bases. Losses at the gene ends were 0 bases for V and 4 bases for J; bases not matched to a gene: 12. CDR1 is LGHNT and CDR2 is FRNRAP in the germline V gene. This CDR3 has 19 amino acids.

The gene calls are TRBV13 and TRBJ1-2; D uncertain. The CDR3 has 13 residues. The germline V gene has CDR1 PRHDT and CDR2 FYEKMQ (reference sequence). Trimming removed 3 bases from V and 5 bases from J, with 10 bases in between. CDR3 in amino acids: CASSFNRGYGYTF. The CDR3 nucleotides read TGTGCCAGCAGCTTCAACCGAGGGTATGGCTACACCTTC.

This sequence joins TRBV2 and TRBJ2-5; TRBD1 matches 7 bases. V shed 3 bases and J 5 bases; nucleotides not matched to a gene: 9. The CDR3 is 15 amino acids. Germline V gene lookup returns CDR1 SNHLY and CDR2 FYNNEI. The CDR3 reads CASSDRQGRGETQYF. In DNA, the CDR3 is TGTGCCAGCAGTGATCGACAGGGTAGAGGGGAGACCCAGTACTTC.

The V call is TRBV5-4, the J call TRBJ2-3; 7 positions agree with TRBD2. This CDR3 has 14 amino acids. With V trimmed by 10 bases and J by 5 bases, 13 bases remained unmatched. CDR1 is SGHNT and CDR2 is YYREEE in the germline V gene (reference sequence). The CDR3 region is CAGGGSEAKDTQYF. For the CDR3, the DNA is TGTGCCGGGGGGGGTAGCGAGGCCAAAGATACGCAGTATTTT.

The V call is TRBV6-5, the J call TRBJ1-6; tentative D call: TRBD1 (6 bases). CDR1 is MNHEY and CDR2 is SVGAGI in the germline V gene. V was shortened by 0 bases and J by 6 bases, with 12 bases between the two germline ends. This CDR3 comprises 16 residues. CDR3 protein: CASSYSRPRGNSPLHF. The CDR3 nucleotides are TGTGCCAGCAGTTACTCTCGTCCCAGGGGTAATTCACCCCTCCACTTT.

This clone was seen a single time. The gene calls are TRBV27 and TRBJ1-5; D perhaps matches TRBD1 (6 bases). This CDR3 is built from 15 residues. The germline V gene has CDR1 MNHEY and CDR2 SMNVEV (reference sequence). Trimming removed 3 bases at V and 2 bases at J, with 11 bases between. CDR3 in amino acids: CASSFTGMGNQPQHF. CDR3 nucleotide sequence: TGTGCCAGCAGTTTCACAGGGATGGGCAATCAGCCCCAGCATTTT.

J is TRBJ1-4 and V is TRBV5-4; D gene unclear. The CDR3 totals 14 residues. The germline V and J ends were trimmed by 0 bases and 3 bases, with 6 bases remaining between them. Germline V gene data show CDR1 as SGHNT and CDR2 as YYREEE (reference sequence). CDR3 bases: TGTGCCAGCAGCTTGGGGCAGGCTAATGAAAAACTGTTTTTT. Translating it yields CASSLGQANEKLFF.

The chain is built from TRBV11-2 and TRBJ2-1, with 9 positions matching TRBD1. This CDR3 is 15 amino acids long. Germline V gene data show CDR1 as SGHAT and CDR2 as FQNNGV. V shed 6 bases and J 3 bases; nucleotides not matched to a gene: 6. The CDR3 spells CASSFPGQGYNEQFF. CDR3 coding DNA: TGTGCCAGCAGTTTTCCGGGACAGGGCTACAATGAGCAGTTCTTC.

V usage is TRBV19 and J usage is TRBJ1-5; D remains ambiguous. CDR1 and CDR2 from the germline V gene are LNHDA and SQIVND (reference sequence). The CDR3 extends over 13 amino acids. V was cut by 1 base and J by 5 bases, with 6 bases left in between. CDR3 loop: CASSIGRDQPQHF. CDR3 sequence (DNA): TGTGCCAGTAGTATAGGGAGGGATCAGCCCCAGCATTTT.

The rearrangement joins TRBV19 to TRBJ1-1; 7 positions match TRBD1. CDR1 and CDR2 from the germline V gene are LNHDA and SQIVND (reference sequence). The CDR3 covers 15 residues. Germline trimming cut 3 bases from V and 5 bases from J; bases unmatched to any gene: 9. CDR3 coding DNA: TGTGCCAGTAGTATTTTCTCAGGGGGAAGTACTGAAGCTTTCTTT. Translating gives CASSIFSGGSTEAFF.

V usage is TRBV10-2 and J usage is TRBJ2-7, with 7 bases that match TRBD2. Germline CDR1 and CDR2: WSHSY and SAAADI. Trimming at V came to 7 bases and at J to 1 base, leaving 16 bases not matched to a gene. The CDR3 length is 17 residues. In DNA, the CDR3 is TGCGCCAGCACCGTGGGGCCCCGTAGCGGGTTGTCCTACGAGCAGTACTTC. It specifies CASTVGPRSGLSYEQYF.

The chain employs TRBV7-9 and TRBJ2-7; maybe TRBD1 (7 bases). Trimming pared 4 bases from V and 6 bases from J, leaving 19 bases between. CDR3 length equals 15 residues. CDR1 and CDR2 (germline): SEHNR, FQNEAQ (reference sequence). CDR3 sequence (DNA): TGTGCCAGCAGCTGGCCCAGGGGGGCTGGCGGCGAGCAGTACTTC. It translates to CASSWPRGAGGEQYF.

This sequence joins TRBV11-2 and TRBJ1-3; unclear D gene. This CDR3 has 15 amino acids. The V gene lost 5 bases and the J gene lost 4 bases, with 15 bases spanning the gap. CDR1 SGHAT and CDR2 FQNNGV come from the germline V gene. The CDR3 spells CASSGGRTAGNTIYF. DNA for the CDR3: TGTGCCAGCAGCGGCGGGAGGACGGCAGGAAACACCATATATTTT.

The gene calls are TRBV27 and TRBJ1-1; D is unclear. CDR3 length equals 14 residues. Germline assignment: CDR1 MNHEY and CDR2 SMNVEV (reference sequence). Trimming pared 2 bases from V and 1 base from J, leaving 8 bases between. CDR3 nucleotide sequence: TGTGCCAGCAGTTTAAACAGAGCGAACACTGAAGCTTTCTTT. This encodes CASSLNRANTEAFF.

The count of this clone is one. The CDR3 sequence is CASSLELAGRETQYF. DNA of the CDR3: TGTGCCAGCAGCTTGGAGCTAGCGGGGCGTGAGACCCAGTACTTC. J is TRBJ2-5 and V is TRBV5-4; 9 nucleotides align to TRBD2. In germline, CDR1 is SGHNT, CDR2 YYREEE (reference sequence). This CDR3 region has 15 residues. J lost 5 bases, V lost 0 bases, and 5 bases had no gene match.